The following is a T cell receptor beta chain sequence with its context. The entry originates in a study of technical replicates of blood from a few donors. Trimming left V 3 bases short and J 4 bases short, with 12 bases between. From germline, CDR1 is ENHRY and CDR2 SYGVKD. This CDR3 contains 14 residues. The assay was immunoSEQ multiplex PCR, and TCRdb's table has in-frame clones only and misses some. The sample includes roughly 15,000 clones, 82% of them seen just once. The chain is built from TRBV10-3 and TRBJ1-1; D call uncertain. This TCR derives from a human donor in good health. Some clones in this sample may be carry-over from other donors' samples. Material: PBMCs. CDR3 loop: CAISDSGMTTEAFF. CDR3 coding DNA: TGTGCCATCAGTGACTCGGGGATGACCACTGAAGCTTTCTTT.